The 18 T cell receptor beta chains below all came from one sample that was sequenced in a study of Tregs in tolerant kidney transplant recipients. Assay used: immunoSEQ multiplex PCR; TCRdb lists only in-frame clones, some missing. The table lists over 70,000 clones, 75% to 95% of them singletons. Related graft donors supplied nonmyeloablative bone marrow transplants, and mixed chimerism was transient. The input for sequencing was CD4+ T cells from blood (PBMCs), taken 24 months after the transplant. The receptors derive from a human patient who received a combined kidney and bone marrow transplant. Some T cells here may be from the graft donor.

The V and J genes are TRBV4-1 and TRBJ2-3; 8 bases are a match to TRBD2. The CDR3 covers 13 residues. Germline trimming cut 4 bases from V and 6 bases from J; bases unmatched to any gene: 3. Germline CDR1 and CDR2: MGHRA and YSYEKL. The CDR3 spells CASSRVAGDTQYF. CDR3 DNA: TGCGCCAGCAGCCGTGTAGCGGGGGATACGCAGTATTTT.

V gene TRBV9 combines with J gene TRBJ2-3, with 8 bases that match TRBD1. Trimming at V came to 4 bases and at J to 3 bases, leaving 7 bases not matched to a gene. The CDR3 length is 15 residues. CDR1 SGDLS and CDR2 YYNGEE come from the germline V gene. The CDR3 DNA reads TGTGCCAGCAGCTCCCGTCAGGGGGCAACAGATACGCAGTATTTT. Its protein product is CASSSRQGATDTQYF.

Points on this clone: One end of the junction is discordant with germline, which a read error may explain. This chain uses TRBV13 with TRBJ1-3; 7 nucleotides match TRBD1. CDR1 is PRHDT, CDR2 FYEKMQ, per germline (reference sequence). The CDR3 spans 14 residues. In DNA form, the CDR3 reads TGTGCCAGCAGCCCAAGGGGGGACAGAGAGAATTTTCTTTTT. The encoded protein is CASSPRGDRENFLF.

This chain uses TRBV5-1 with TRBJ2-5, with D maybe TRBD1 (6 bases). This CDR3 is built from 14 residues. Germline CDR1 reads SGHRS; CDR2 reads YFSETQ. V was cut by 2 bases and J by 5 bases, with 13 bases left in between. The CDR3 DNA reads as TGCGCCAGCAGCTTAGCGTCAGGGGCGGAGACCCAGTACTTC. Protein product: CASSLASGAETQYF. Filled out from reference TRBV5-1 and TRBJ2-5, the complete variable domain reads KAGVTQTPRYLIKTRGQQVTLSCSPISGHRSVSWYQQTPGQGLQFLFEYFSETQRNKGNFPGRFSGRQFSNSRSEMNVSTLELGDSALYLCASSLASGAETQYFGPGTRLLVL.

The chain links TRBV5-6 to TRBJ1-1; D is perhaps TRBD1 (6 bases). V lost 4 bases and J lost 0, with 13 bases in between. The length of the CDR3 is 15 residues. Germline V gene data show CDR1 as SGHDT and CDR2 as YYEEEE. DNA for the CDR3: TGTGCCAGCAGCCTCGGGGGGCTATTGAACACTGAAGCTTTCTTT. It codes for CASSLGGLLNTEAFF.

The chain uses TRBV19 and TRBJ2-5, with D maybe TRBD1 (6 bases). Germline lookup yields CDR1 LNHDA and CDR2 SQIVND (reference sequence). V dropped 7 bases and J dropped 7 bases, with 19 bases sitting between them. The CDR3 extends over 14 amino acids. CDR3 coding DNA: TGTGCCAGTAACCCCGCAGGGGTAGGGGGGACCCAGTACTTC. Translated, it gives CASNPAGVGGTQYF. The full variable domain, rest sourced from reference TRBV19 and TRBJ2-5, is DGGITQSPKYLFRKEGQNVTLSCEQNLNHDAMYWYRQDPGQGLRLIYYSQIVNDFQKGDIAEGYSVSREKKESFPLTVTSAQKNPTAFYLCASNPAGVGGTQYFGPGTRLLVL.

This chain links TRBV4-1 with TRBJ2-7, with TRBD1 matching over 8 bases. The CDR3 runs 18 residues. From germline, CDR1 is MGHRA and CDR2 YSYEKL. The V gene end was trimmed by 2 bases and the J gene end by 0 bases; junction bases not matched to a gene: 12. CDR3 in amino acids: CASSQTARAGGPSYEQYF. CDR3 DNA sequence: TGCGCCAGCAGCCAAACAGCCAGGGCAGGGGGCCCCTCCTACGAGCAGTACTTC.

CDR3 bases: TGTGCCAGCTCACGGGGAATCGGACAGGGAAGGGAGACCCAGTACTTC. Translated, it gives CASSRGIGQGRETQYF. The V gene is TRBV18, the J gene TRBJ2-5, with TRBD1 matching over 8 bases. CDR1 and CDR2 (germline): KGHSH, LQKENI. Unmatched junction bases numbered 12, after V lost 4 bases and J lost 5 bases. The CDR3 runs 16 residues.

CDR3 DNA: TGTGCCAGCAGTGACCAGGGGGGCAATGAGCAGTTCTTC. Translated, it gives CASSDQGGNEQFF. The chain carries TRBV6-4 and TRBJ2-1, with D perhaps matching TRBD1 (7 bases). The germline V gene has CDR1 MRHNA and CDR2 SNTAGT. The CDR3 sequence is 13 residues long. V gave up 2 bases and J gave up 6 bases, with 8 bases separating them.

The J gene is TRBJ2-2, the V gene TRBV9; weak D call: TRBD2 (6 bases). Germline-derived CDR1 and CDR2 are SGDLS and YYNGEE. The CDR3 consists of 16 residues. V lost 3 bases to trimming and J lost 1 base, with 13 bases between them. CDR3 protein: CASSGPRGRNTGELFF. As DNA, the CDR3 is TGTGCCAGCAGCGGGCCCCGGGGGAGGAACACCGGGGAGCTGTTTTTT.

This chain links TRBV19 with TRBJ2-7; 9 nucleotides line up with TRBD1. Unmatched junction bases numbered 19, after V lost 6 bases and J lost 4 bases. The germline V gene encodes CDR1 LNHDA and CDR2 SQIVND (reference sequence). The CDR3 is 18 amino acids. The CDR3 loop is CASRGFRTGTGNVYEQYF. The CDR3, as DNA: TGTGCCAGTAGGGGGTTCCGTACCGGGACAGGGAATGTGTACGAGCAGTACTTC.

V is TRBV4-3 and J is TRBJ2-5, with 8 bases aligning to TRBD2. Germline V CDR1 and CDR2: LGHNA, YSLEER. CDR3 length: 14 amino acids. The V and J ends lost 1 base and 6 bases, in that order; junction bases with no gene match: 4. The CDR3 reads CASSQGAGGQTQYF. In nucleotides, the CDR3 is TGCGCCAGCAGCCAAGGGGCGGGGGGACAGACCCAGTACTTC.

V and J are TRBV28 and TRBJ2-3; D ambiguous. This CDR3 comprises 12 residues. Germline CDR1 and CDR2: MDHEN and SYDVKM. Trimming took 3 bases from V and 5 from J, leaving 6 bases between them. The CDR3 reads CASSLTGDTQYF. CDR3 nucleotides: TGTGCCAGCAGTTTGACGGGAGATACGCAGTATTTT.

This rearrangement joins TRBV2 to TRBJ1-6, with D possibly TRBD1 on 5 matching bases. This CDR3 has 15 amino acids. V was trimmed by 5 bases and J by 8 bases, leaving 16 bases between them. From germline, CDR1 is SNHLY and CDR2 FYNNEI. As DNA, the CDR3 is TGTGCCAGCAGTTTGGGGGGGTGGGTTGATTCACCCCTCCACTTT. Its translation: CASSLGGWVDSPLHF.

J is TRBJ1-2 and V is TRBV5-6; D unresolved. V was clipped by 1 base and J by 5 bases, with 6 bases between them. CDR1 and CDR2 from the germline V gene are SGHDT and YYEEEE. The CDR3 covers 12 residues. This CDR3 is CASSLPRYGYTF. The CDR3 nucleotides are TGTGCCAGCAGCTTGCCGAGATATGGCTACACCTTC. Based on the CDR3 plus reference TRBV5-6 and TRBJ1-2, the full variable domain is DAGVTQSPTHLIKTRGQQVTLRCSPKSGHDTVSWYQQALGQGPQFIFQYYEEEERQRGNFPDRFSGHQFPNYSSELNVNALLLGDSALYLCASSLPRYGYTFGSGTRLTVV.

The rearrangement joins TRBV9 to TRBJ2-5, with TRBD2 identical over 8 bases. In germline, CDR1 is SGDLS, CDR2 YYNGEE. There are 14 residues in the CDR3. Trimming took 0 bases from V and 3 from J; bases not matched to a gene: 1. The CDR3 DNA reads TGTGCCAGCAGCGTAGCACTAGCGGAAGAGACCCAGTACTTC. This translates into CASSVALAEETQYF. Using reference TRBV9 and TRBJ2-5 for the parts outside the CDR3, the full variable domain is DSGVTQTPKHLITATGQRVTLRCSPRSGDLSVYWYQQSLDQGLQFLIQYYNGEERAKGNILERFSAQQFPDLHSELNLSSLELGDSALYFCASSVALAEETQYFGPGTRLLVL.

In this sample, this clone turned up once. The rearrangement joins TRBV27 to TRBJ2-3, with D hard to call. V was cut by 3 bases and J by 7 bases, with 17 bases left in between. In germline, CDR1 is MNHEY, CDR2 SMNVEV (reference sequence). The CDR3 extends over 15 amino acids. The CDR3 protein is CASSLGPRSEYTQYF. For the CDR3, the DNA is TGTGCCAGCAGTTTGGGTCCGCGGTCGGAATATACGCAGTATTTT.

The chain uses TRBV28 and TRBJ2-3, with 8 positions matching TRBD2. The CDR3 is made up of 15 amino acids. In germline, CDR1 is MDHEN, CDR2 SYDVKM. V shed 7 bases and J 0 bases; nucleotides not matched to a gene: 6. CDR3 sequence: CASTPGGGSTDTQYF. CDR3 bases: TGTGCCAGCACTCCCGGGGGGGGGAGCACAGATACGCAGTATTTT. The full variable domain, rest sourced from reference TRBV28 and TRBJ2-3, is DVKVTQSSRYLVKRTGEKVFLECVQDMDHENMFWYRQDPGLGLRLIYFSYDVKMKEKGDIPEGYSVSREKKERFSLILESASTNQTSMYLCASTPGGGSTDTQYFGPGTRLTVL.